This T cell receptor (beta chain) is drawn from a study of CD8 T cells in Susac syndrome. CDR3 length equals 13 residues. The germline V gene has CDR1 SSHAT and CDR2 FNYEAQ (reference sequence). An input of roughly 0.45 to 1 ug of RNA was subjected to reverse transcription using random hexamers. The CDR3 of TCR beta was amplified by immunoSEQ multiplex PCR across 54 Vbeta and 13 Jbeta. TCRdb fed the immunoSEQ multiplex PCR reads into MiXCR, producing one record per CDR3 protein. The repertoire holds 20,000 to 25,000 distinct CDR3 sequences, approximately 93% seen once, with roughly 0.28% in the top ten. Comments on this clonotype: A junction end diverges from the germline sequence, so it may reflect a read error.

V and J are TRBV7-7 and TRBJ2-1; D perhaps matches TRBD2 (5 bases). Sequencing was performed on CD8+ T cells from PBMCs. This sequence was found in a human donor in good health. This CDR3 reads CASSLTGSYEQLF. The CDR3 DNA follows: TGTGCCAGCAGCTTAACGGGGAGCTATGAGCAGCTCTTC.